This is a list of T cell receptor beta chains from one sample in a study of T cell responses to AZD1222 COVID-19 vaccine. Sequenced by immunoSEQ multiplex PCR; TCRdb stores in-frame clones only, minus some. This repertoire shows about 170,000 clones, around 85% found once; its top ten account for 1.1%. This specimen consisted of peripheral blood, obtained 28 days after the second AZD1222 dose. These receptor sequences come from an adult who received the AZD1222 COVID-19 vaccine. The CDR3 runs from the conserved cysteine through the conserved F or W. A D gene is named only where the DNA matches it firmly. Clone size is shown for a subset of rows, as once, few, many or a class of expanded clone.

TRBJ2-2 | - | - | TRBV19 | CASSQAAGELFF | TGTGCCAGTAGTCAGGCGGCCGGGGAGCTGTTTTTT
TRBJ2-3 | - | - | TRBV14 | CASSQLGSPRTDTQYF | TGTGCCAGCAGCCAACTCGGGAGCCCTCGCACAGATACGCAGTATTTT
TRBJ2-1 | - | TRBD2 | TRBV7-6 | CASSPTSGGYNEQFF | TGTGCCAGCAGCCCGACTAGCGGGGGATACAATGAGCAGTTCTTC
TRBJ1-2 | - | - | TRBV4-3 | CASSQDIKQLNYGYTF | TGCGCCAGCAGCCAAGATATAAAACAGCTTAACTATGGCTACACCTTC
TRBJ2-5 | once | - | TRBV5-1 | CASRRGVQETQYF | TGCGCCAGCAGAAGAGGGGTACAAGAGACCCAGTACTTC
TRBJ2-2 | - | TRBD1 | TRBV7-9 | CASQGDTGELFF | TGTGCCAGCCAGGGGGACACCGGGGAGCTGTTTTTT
TRBJ2-3 | - | - | TRBV4-2 | CASSQGAPHRDTQYF | TGTGCCAGCAGCCAGGGGGCCCCCCACAGGGATACGCAGTATTTT
TRBJ1-5 | - | - | TRBV7-9 | CASSLGSQPQHF | TGTGCCAGCAGCTTAGGTAGTCAGCCCCAGCATTTT
TRBJ2-2 | - | TRBD1 | TRBV4-3 | CASSQETGTVRLFF | TGCGCCAGCAGCCAGGAGACCGGGACAGTGAGACTGTTTTTT
TRBJ2-7 | - | - | TRBV30 | CAWSVLGYEQYF | TGTGCCTGGAGTGTACTGGGTTACGAGCAGTACTTC
TRBJ1-2 | - | TRBD1 | TRBV7-9 | CASSRGQGNYGYTF | TGTGCCAGCAGCCGCGGACAGGGCAACTATGGCTACACCTTC
TRBJ2-1 | - | - | TRBV6-5 | CASIGGDEQFF | TGTGCCAGCATAGGAGGGGATGAGCAGTTCTTC
TRBJ1-4 | - | TRBD1 | TRBV5-6 | CASSFGTGEGEKLFF | TGTGCCAGCAGCTTCGGTACAGGGGAGGGGGAAAAACTGTTTTTT
TRBJ1-5 | once | - | TRBV27 | CASSLGMHQPQHF | TGTGCCAGCAGTTTAGGGATGCATCAGCCCCAGCATTTT
TRBJ1-2 | once | - | TRBV6-5 | CASSYSQVTFSGYTF | TGTGCCAGCAGTTACTCGCAGGTCACCTTCAGCGGCTACACCTTC
TRBJ2-7 | - | - | TRBV20-1 | CSATMGSKEYF | TGCAGTGCTACCATGGGGTCTAAGGAGTACTTC
TRBJ2-3 | - | - | TRBV30 | CAWIGTDTQYF | TGTGCCTGGATCGGTACAGATACGCAGTATTTT
TRBJ1-2 | - | - | TRBV11-2 | CASSLDRAYGYTF | TGTGCCAGCAGCTTAGACAGGGCCTATGGCTACACCTTC
TRBJ1-1 | - | TRBD1 | TRBV6-6 | CASAGGQMNTEAFF | TGTGCCAGTGCAGGGGGCCAAATGAACACTGAAGCTTTCTTT
TRBJ1-3 | - | TRBD1 | TRBV6-5 | CASSPLDRDGNTIYF | TGTGCCAGCAGTCCCTTGGACAGGGATGGAAACACCATATATTTT
TRBJ2-1 | - | - | TRBV7-9 | CASSLGGIAQNEQFF | TGTGCCAGCAGCCTCGGGGGAATAGCGCAAAATGAGCAGTTCTTC
TRBJ2-7 | - | - | TRBV15 | CATSPPPTSYEQYF | TGTGCCACCAGCCCTCCCCCTACCTCCTACGAGCAGTACTTC
TRBJ2-2 | - | TRBD2 | TRBV9 | CASSPGGAGTGELFF | TGTGCCAGCAGCCCCGGGGGGGCCGGCACCGGGGAGCTGTTTTTT
TRBJ2-3 | - | TRBD2 | TRBV7-9 | CASSSILAGGADTQYF | TGTGCCAGCAGCTCCATACTAGCGGGGGGGGCAGATACGCAGTATTTT
TRBJ2-3 | - | - | TRBV27 | CASSLGLSTDTQYF | TGTGCCAGCAGTTTAGGTCTTTCCACAGATACGCAGTATTTT
TRBJ2-4 | - | TRBD1 | TRBV28 | CASSSRTGSAKNIQYF | TGTGCCAGCAGTTCCCGGACAGGTTCGGCCAAAAACATTCAGTACTTC
TRBJ2-7 | - | - | TRBV20-1 | CSAGINYEQYF | TGCAGTGCTGGGATAAACTACGAGCAGTACTTC
TRBJ1-2 | - | - | TRBV2 | CASKDEPPGYTF | TGTGCCAGCAAAGACGAACCCCCAGGCTACACCTTC
TRBJ1-2 | - | - | TRBV2 | CARDSDTMSNTNYGYTF | TGTGCCAGAGACTCGGACACAATGTCTAATACTAACTATGGCTACACCTTC
TRBJ2-3 | - | TRBD2 | TRBV5-6 | CASSLPGLAGKGDTQYF | TGTGCCAGCAGCTTGCCGGGACTAGCGGGGAAGGGGGATACGCAGTATTTT
TRBJ2-3 | - | - | TRBV12-3/TRBV12-4 | CASRGYTQYF | TGTGCCAGCAGAGGATATACGCAGTATTTT
TRBJ2-7 | - | - | TRBV7-8 | CASRSWGHSGYEQYF | TGTGCCAGCAGATCATGGGGACATAGTGGTTACGAGCAGTACTTC
TRBJ1-2 | - | - | TRBV3-1/TRBV3-2 | CASSQEEDGDGYTF | TGTGCCAGCAGCCAAGAAGAAGACGGCGATGGCTACACCTTC
TRBJ2-7 | - | - | TRBV10-1 | CAVQRRDEQYF | TGCGCCGTCCAGAGGAGGGACGAGCAGTACTTC
TRBJ1-1 | - | - | TRBV12-3/TRBV12-4 | CASSLWENTEAFF | TGTGCCAGCAGTTTGTGGGAGAACACTGAAGCTTTCTTT
TRBJ1-1 | once | - | TRBV14 | CASSQGIGNGYTEAFF | TGTGCCAGCAGCCAAGGAATCGGGAATGGGTACACTGAAGCTTTCTTT
TRBJ2-5 | - | TRBD2 | TRBV30 | CAWSLAGGQETQYF | TGTGCCTGGAGCCTAGCGGGGGGCCAAGAGACCCAGTACTTC
TRBJ1-1 | - | - | TRBV12-3/TRBV12-4 | CASWKGLGTEAFF | TGTGCCAGCTGGAAGGGGTTGGGCACTGAAGCTTTCTTT
TRBJ1-2 | - | - | TRBV5-3 | CARSGETLAVRPPHNYGYTF | TGTGCCAGAAGCGGGGAGACCCTCGCTGTACGACCCCCCCACAACTATGGCTACACCTTC
TRBJ2-3 | - | TRBD1 | TRBV25-1 | CASSEQGASDTQYF | TGTGCCAGCAGTGAACAGGGGGCTTCGGATACGCAGTATTTT
TRBJ1-1 | - | - | TRBV9 | CASSSNYGENTEAFF | TGTGCCAGCAGCTCGAATTACGGTGAGAACACTGAAGCTTTCTTT
TRBJ1-2 | - | TRBD1 | TRBV7-9 | CASSFGGTGQLNGYTF | TGTGCCAGCAGCTTTGGCGGGACAGGGCAGTTGAATGGCTACACCTTC
TRBJ2-7 | - | - | TRBV15 | CATSRDLAYEQYF | TGTGCCACCAGCAGAGATTTAGCCTACGAGCAGTACTTC
TRBJ1-4 | - | - | TRBV11-2 | CASSPGRGVLTGNEKLFF | TGTGCCAGCAGCCCGGGTAGGGGCGTCCTCACGGGTAATGAAAAACTGTTTTTT
TRBJ1-2 | - | - | TRBV4-3 | CASSQDQQGVRYGYTF | TGCGCCAGCAGCCAAGACCAACAGGGAGTTAGGTATGGCTACACCTTC
TRBJ1-4 | - | TRBD1 | TRBV3-1/TRBV3-2 | CASRDTGGRTNEKLFF | TGTGCCAGCAGAGACACAGGGGGCAGAACTAATGAAAAACTGTTTTTT
TRBJ1-2 | - | TRBD1 | TRBV6-5 | CASSYGQGGYGYTF | TGTGCCAGCAGTTACGGACAGGGCGGCTATGGCTACACCTTC
TRBJ1-5 | - | TRBD1 | TRBV5-4 | CASSSGGTGEQPQHF | TGTGCCAGCAGCTCGGGCGGGACAGGGGAACAGCCCCAGCATTTT
TRBJ1-6 | - | - | TRBV19 | CASIPGGYNSPLHF | TGTGCCAGTATCCCGGGTGGATATAATTCACCCCTCCACTTT
TRBJ1-2 | - | - | TRBV3-1/TRBV3-2 | CASSQKNGYTF | TGTGCCAGCAGCCAAAAAAATGGCTACACCTTC
TRBJ1-5 | - | - | TRBV19 | CASSPLGLQNQPQHF | TGTGCCAGTAGTCCCCTGGGTCTCCAAAATCAGCCCCAGCATTTT
TRBJ1-2 | - | - | TRBV12-3/TRBV12-4 | CASSSPDYGYTF | TGTGCCAGCAGTTCGCCGGACTATGGCTACACCTTC
TRBJ1-1 | - | - | TRBV7-6 | CASTSRGDTEAFF | TGTGCCAGCACGTCCCGGGGGGACACTGAAGCTTTCTTT
TRBJ1-1 | once | - | TRBV29-1 | CSVGGEVGTEAFF | TGCAGCGTCGGGGGGGAGGTGGGAACTGAAGCTTTCTTT
TRBJ1-6 | once | - | TRBV2 | CASSDGRSNSPLHF | TGTGCCAGCAGTGATGGCCGGAGTAATTCACCCCTCCACTTT